Below are 4 T cell receptor beta chains sequenced from a single sample in a study of PD-L1 blockade in urothelial cancer (dated 2017 in TCRdb). The library came from the immunoSEQ multiplex PCR assay. In TCRdb, the immuneACCESS table is reduced to in-frame sequences with V and J assigned. These tables do not hold every clone; where another copy was compared, an unresolved V gene accounts for under half, and the others remain unexplained. Counted in this sample were some 100,000 clones; 91% of them appeared once. Approximately 0.88% of the sample is taken by the ten largest. The sample consisted of PBMCs, taken around atezolizumab (anti-PD-L1) treatment. These receptors all stem from an elderly woman with urothelial cancer.

The CDR3 reads CASSDFRVGEQYF. For the CDR3, the DNA is TGTGCCAGCAGTGATTTTCGGGTTGGAGAGCAGTACTTC. J is TRBJ2-7 and V is TRBV6-1, with D uncertain. Trimming took off 3 bases at V and 7 bases at J, with 13 bases between the two ends. Germline assignment: CDR1 MNHNS and CDR2 SASEGT. This CDR3 has 13 residues.

V is TRBV5-1 and J is TRBJ1-2, with 8 positions matching TRBD1. Trimming at V came to 0 bases and at J to 14 bases, leaving 6 bases not matched to a gene. CDR1 and CDR2 (germline): SGHRS, YFSETQ. This CDR3 has 12 amino acids. The CDR3 DNA sequence: TGCGCCAGCAGCTTGGGGGACAGGACATGGACCTTC. Amino acids: CASSLGDRTWTF.

This chain connects TRBV5-1 to TRBJ2-2; the D gene is possibly TRBD2 (5 bases). The CDR3 runs to 16 residues. The V gene's germline CDR1 is SGHRS and CDR2 YFSETQ. The ends were cut back, 1 base at V and 4 bases at J, with 14 bases in the middle. CDR3 protein: CASSLRAGIVTGELFF. CDR3 sequence (DNA): TGCGCCAGCAGCTTGAGGGCCGGGATCGTCACCGGGGAGCTGTTTTTT.

V gene TRBV5-4 combines with J gene TRBJ2-7; 12 bases map to TRBD1. This CDR3 is 16 amino acids long. V lost 4 bases, J lost 4 bases, and 9 bases stayed unmatched. The germline CDR1 and CDR2 sequences are SGHNT and YYREEE (reference sequence). The CDR3 DNA reads TGTGCCAGCAGCCGGGGCGGGACAGGGGGCTTGTACGAGCAGTACTTC. As protein: CASSRGGTGGLYEQYF.